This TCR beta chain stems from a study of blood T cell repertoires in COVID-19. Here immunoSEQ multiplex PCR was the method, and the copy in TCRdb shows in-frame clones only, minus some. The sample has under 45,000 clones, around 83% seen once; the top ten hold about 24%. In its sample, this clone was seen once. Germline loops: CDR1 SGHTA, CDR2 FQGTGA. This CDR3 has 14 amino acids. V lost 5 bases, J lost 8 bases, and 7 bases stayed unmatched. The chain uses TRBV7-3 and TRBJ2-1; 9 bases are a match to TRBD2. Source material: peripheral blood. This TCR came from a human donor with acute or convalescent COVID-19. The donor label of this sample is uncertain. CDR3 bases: TGTGCCAGCAGCGCGGGAGGGCTGTCTTATGAGCAGTTCTTC. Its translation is CASSAGGLSYEQFF.